This passage covers 2 T cell receptor beta chains from one sample sequenced in a study of cytomegalovirus exposure and HLA in healthy donors. Primers for the PCR totalled 60 Vbeta and 13 Jbeta. The protocol was immunoSEQ multiplex PCR, while the TCRdb copy is restricted to in-frame clones and leaves out a portion. The sample yields more than 90,000 clones, around 83% seen once. Sequenced: PBMCs. These TCRs come from a man aged 25-45 years in good health and CMV-seronegative.

The chain carries TRBV27 and TRBJ2-5; 10 bases are a match to TRBD2. This CDR3 comprises 16 residues. The germline V gene encodes CDR1 MNHEY and CDR2 SMNVEV (reference sequence). J gave up 8 bases and V 8 bases, and 17 bases lay outside the gene matches. In DNA form, the CDR3 reads TGTGCCAGCTCTCTTCTAGCGGGGGAATCGATTTCTACCCAGTACTTC. This sequence encodes CASSLLAGESISTQYF.

This clone has only a few counts. The chain links TRBV6-1 to TRBJ1-3; TRBD1 is a possible D gene (5 bases). Germline CDR1 is MNHNS and CDR2 is SASEGT. This CDR3 is 15 amino acids long. V lost 4 bases and J 0 bases, leaving 10 bases between the germline ends. The CDR3, as DNA: TGTGCCAGCAGTGTGGGGGGACTCTCTGGAAACACCATATATTTT. This sequence encodes CASSVGGLSGNTIYF.